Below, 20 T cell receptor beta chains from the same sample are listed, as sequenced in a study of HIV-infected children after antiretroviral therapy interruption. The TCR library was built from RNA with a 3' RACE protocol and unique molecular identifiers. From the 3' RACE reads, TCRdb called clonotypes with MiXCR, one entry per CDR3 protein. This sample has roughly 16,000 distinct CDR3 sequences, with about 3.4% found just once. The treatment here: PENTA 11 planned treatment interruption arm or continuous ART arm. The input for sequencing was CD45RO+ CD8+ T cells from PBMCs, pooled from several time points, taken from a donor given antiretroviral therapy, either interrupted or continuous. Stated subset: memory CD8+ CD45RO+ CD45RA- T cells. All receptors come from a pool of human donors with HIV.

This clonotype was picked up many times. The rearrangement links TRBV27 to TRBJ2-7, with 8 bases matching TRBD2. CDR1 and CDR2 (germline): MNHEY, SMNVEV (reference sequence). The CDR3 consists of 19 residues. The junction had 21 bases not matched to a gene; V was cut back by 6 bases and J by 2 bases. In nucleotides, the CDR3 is TGTGCCAGCAGCAACAGAGAGCGGGGACTAGTTCCCCCCCCCTACGAGCAGTACTTC. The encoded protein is CASSNRERGLVPPPYEQYF.

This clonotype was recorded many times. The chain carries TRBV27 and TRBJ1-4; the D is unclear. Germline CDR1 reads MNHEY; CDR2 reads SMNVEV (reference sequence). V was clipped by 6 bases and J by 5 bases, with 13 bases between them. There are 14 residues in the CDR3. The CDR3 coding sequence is TGTGCCAGCAGAGACTCCCCTAGGAATGAAAAACTGTTTTTT. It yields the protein CASRDSPRNEKLFF.

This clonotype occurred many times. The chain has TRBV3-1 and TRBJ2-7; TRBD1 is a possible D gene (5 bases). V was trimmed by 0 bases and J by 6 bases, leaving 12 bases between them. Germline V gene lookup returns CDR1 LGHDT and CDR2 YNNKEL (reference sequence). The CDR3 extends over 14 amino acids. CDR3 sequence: CASSQDWLGREQYF. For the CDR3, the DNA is TGTGCCAGCAGCCAAGATTGGTTGGGGCGCGAGCAGTACTTC.

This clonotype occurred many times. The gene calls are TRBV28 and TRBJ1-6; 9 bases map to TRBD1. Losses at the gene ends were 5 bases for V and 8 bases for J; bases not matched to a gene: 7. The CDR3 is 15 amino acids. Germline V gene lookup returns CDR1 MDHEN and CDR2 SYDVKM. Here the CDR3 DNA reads TGTGCCAGCAGTCCCCGGGACAGGGACGATTCACCCCTCCACTTT. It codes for CASSPRDRDDSPLHF.

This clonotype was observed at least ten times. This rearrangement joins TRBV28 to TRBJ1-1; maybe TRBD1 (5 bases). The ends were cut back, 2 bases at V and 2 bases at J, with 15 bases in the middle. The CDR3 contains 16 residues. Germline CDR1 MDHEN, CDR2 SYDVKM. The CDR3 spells CASSLGSGYLNTEAFF. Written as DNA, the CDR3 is TGTGCCAGCAGTTTAGGATCAGGGTATCTAAACACTGAAGCTTTCTTT.

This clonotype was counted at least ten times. CDR3 DNA: TGTGCCAGCGGCCGGGGCACTGAAGCTTTCTTT. This translates into CASGRGTEAFF. The chain carries TRBV6-5 and TRBJ1-1, with D unresolved. V lost 8 bases and J 4 bases, leaving 8 bases between the germline ends. The CDR3 has 11 amino acids. Per the germline V gene, CDR1 is MNHEY and CDR2 is SVGAGI.

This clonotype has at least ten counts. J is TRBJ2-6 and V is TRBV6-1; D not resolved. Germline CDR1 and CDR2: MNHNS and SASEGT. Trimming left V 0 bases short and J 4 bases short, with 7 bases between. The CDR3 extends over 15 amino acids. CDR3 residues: CASSEAVGGANVLTF. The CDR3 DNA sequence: TGTGCCAGCAGTGAAGCCGTGGGCGGGGCCAACGTCCTGACTTTC.

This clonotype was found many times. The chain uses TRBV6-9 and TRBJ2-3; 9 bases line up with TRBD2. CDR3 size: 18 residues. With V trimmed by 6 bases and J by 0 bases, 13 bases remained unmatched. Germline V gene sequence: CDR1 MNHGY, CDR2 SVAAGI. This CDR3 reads CASSGCGGAPPSTDTQYF. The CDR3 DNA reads TGTGCCAGCAGCGGTTGCGGGGGGGCCCCGCCTAGCACAGATACGCAGTATTTT.

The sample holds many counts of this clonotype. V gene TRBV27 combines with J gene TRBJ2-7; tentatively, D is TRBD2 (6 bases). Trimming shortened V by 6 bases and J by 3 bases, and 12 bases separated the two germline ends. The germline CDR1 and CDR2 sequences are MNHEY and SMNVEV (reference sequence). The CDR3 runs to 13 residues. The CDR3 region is CASRGGRYYEQYF. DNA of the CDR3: TGTGCCAGCAGGGGGGGACGGTACTACGAGCAGTACTTC.

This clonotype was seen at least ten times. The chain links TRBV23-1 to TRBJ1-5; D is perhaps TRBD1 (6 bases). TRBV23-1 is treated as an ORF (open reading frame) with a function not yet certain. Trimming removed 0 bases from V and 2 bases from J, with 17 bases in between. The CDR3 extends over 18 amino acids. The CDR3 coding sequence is TGCGCCAGCAGTCAATCGGTCGGCAGGGGTGCTGGCAATCAGCCCCAGCATTTT. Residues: CASSQSVGRGAGNQPQHF.

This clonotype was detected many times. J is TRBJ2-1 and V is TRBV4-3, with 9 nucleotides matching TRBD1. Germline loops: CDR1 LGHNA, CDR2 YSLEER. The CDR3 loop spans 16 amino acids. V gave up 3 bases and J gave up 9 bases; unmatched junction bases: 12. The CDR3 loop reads CASSHPPGTGFGEQFF. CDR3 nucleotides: TGCGCCAGCAGCCATCCCCCCGGGACAGGGTTTGGTGAGCAGTTCTTC.

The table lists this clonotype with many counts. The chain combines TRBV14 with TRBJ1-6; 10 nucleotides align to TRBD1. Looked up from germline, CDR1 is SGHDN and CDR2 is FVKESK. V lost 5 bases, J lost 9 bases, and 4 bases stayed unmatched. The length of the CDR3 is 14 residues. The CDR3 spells CASSDRGLGSPLHF. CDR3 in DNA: TGTGCCAGCAGCGACAGGGGGCTTGGTTCACCCCTCCACTTT.

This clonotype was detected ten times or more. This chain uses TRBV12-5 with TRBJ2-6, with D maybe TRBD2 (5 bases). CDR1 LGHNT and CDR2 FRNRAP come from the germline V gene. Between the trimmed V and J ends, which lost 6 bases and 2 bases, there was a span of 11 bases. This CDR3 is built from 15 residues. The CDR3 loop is CASGPGSAGANVLTF. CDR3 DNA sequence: TGTGCTAGTGGCCCGGGATCCGCTGGGGCCAACGTCCTGACTTTC. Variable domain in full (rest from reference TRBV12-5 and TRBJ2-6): DARVTQTPRHKVTEMGQEVTMRCQPILGHNTVFWYRQTMMQGLELLAYFRNRAPLDDSGMPKDRFSAEMPDATLATLKIQPSEPRDSAVYFCASGPGSAGANVLTFGAGSRLTVL.

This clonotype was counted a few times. This CDR3 reads CATSEWTANTDTQYF. CDR3 coding DNA: TGTGCCACCAGTGAGTGGACAGCGAACACAGATACGCAGTATTTT. The chain links TRBV24-1 to TRBJ2-3; perhaps TRBD1 as D (6 bases). Trimming pared 4 bases from V and 2 bases from J, leaving 12 bases between. The CDR3 runs to 15 residues. Germline V gives CDR1 KGHDR, CDR2 SFDVKD.

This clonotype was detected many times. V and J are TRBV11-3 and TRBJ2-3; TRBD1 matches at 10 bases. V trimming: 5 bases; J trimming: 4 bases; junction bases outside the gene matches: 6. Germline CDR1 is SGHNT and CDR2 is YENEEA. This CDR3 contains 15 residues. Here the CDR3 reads CASSIGQGESDTQYF. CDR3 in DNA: TGTGCCAGCAGCATCGGACAGGGGGAATCAGATACGCAGTATTTT. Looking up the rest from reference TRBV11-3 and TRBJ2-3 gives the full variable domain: EAGVVQSPRYKIIEKKQPVAFWCNPISGHNTLYWYLQNLGQGPELLIRYENEEAVDDSQLPKDRFSAERLKGVDSTLKIQPAELGDSAVYLCASSIGQGESDTQYFGPGTRLTVL.

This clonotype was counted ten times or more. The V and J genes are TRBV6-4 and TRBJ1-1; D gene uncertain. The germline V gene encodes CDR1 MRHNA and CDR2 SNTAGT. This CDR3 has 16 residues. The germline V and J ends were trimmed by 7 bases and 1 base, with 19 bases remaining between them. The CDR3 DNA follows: TGTGCCAGCACCACCCACCCGGGATCCCAGAACACTGAAGCTTTCTTT. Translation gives CASTTHPGSQNTEAFF.

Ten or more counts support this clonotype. For the CDR3, the DNA is TGCGCCAGCAGTCAACCTAGGGGACTAGCGGGAAGAGGAGAGACCCAGTACTTC. Amino acids: CASSQPRGLAGRGETQYF. The chain couples TRBV23-1 to TRBJ2-5; 13 bases map to TRBD2. TRBV23-1 is recorded as an ORF, its role being uncertain. CDR3 size: 18 residues. V trimming: 2 bases; J trimming: 4 bases; junction bases outside the gene matches: 10.

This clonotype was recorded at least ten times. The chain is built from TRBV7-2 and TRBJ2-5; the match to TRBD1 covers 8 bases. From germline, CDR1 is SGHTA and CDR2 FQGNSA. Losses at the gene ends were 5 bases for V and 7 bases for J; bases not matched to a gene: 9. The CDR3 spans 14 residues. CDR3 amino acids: CASSHSGGKGTQYF. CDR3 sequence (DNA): TGTGCCAGCAGCCACTCAGGGGGCAAGGGGACCCAGTACTTC.

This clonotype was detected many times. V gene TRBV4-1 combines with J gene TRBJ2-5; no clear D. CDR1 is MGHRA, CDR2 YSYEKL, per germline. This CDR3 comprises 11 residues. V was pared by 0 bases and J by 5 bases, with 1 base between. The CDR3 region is CASSQEETQYF. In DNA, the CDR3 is TGCGCCAGCAGCCAAGAGGAGACCCAGTACTTC.

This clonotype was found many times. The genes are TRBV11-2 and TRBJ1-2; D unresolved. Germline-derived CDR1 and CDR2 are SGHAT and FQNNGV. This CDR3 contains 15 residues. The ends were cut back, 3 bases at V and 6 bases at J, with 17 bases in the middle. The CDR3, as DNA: TGTGCCAGCAGCTTTTACCTGGGCCAAAAGGATGGCTACACCTTC. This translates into CASSFYLGQKDGYTF. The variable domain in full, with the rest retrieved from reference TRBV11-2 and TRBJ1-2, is EAGVAQSPRYKIIEKRQSVAFWCNPISGHATLYWYQQILGQGPKLLIQFQNNGVVDDSQLPKDRFSAERLKGVDSTLKIQPAKLEDSAVYLCASSFYLGQKDGYTFGSGTRLTVV.